The source of this T cell receptor (beta chain) is a study of blood T cell repertoires in COVID-19 (dated by TCRdb to about 2020). As for the study more broadly: Collaborator samples came from the United States, Italy and Spain and covered acute and convalescent phases of COVID-19. The material from the prospective study consisted of cDNA or gDNA derived from T cells, B-cell-depleted T cells, or PBMCs. The dataset comprised deeply sampled blood TCRbeta repertoires from subjects exposed to, actively infected with, or recovered from COVID-19. A freely available public database, intended as a resource for researchers studying the immune response to SARS-CoV-2, is where the repertoires were released. The samples were drawn from the first 160 participants of the ongoing ImmuneRACE study and from about 1,200 subjects provided by 6 global collaborators. Nearly every sample came with metadata listing a de-identified subject ID, COVID-19 status, age in years and sex. Where available, HLA class I and class II types were obtained from metadata supplied by the sample provider rather than from assay-based typing.

As for this clone: It has no known antigen specificity. Per-base quality was not reported, and no clone a single base away is much larger than it.

What the study reported, not specific to this receptor: The quantity of clinical and demographic metadata differed by source and by participant and was supplied without curation.

TCRbeta CDR3 regions were amplified from genomic DNA by means of the immunoSEQ Assay, a bias-controlled multiplex PCR. In the authors' own workflow: Within the assay, amplification of reference gene primers was used to estimate how many nucleated cells each sample contained. Sequence reads were collapsed and filtered to measure the absolute abundance of every unique TCRbeta CDR3 rearrangement. For each sample, productive Simpson clonality was calculated as the square root of Simpson's diversity index across productive rearrangements. TCRdb mirrors the immuneACCESS table, restricted to in-frame sequences. Some clones are absent from its copies; in checked studies, under half trace to an unresolved V gene, and the reason for the others is unknown. V and J calls plus clone size are reproduced from that table; the DNA served to infer D and trimming. The sample records around 72,000 clones, around 84% of which are singletons. The top ten hold around 9.9% of the sample.

Whole blood was collected in K2EDTA tubes by collaborating institutions according to the institutions' own protocols. For TCRbeta analysis, collaborators shipped samples in one of three forms: frozen whole blood, isolated PBMCs, or DNA extracted from either of those sample types. Trimming takes 1 base from V and 9 bases from J, and the germline ends sit 7 bases apart. The germline V gene gives CDR1 as KGHSH and CDR2 as LQKENI. Including the terminal cysteine and phenylalanine, the CDR3 comprises 12 residues. Only the CDR3 region is kept as DNA, spanning 36 bases read in frame from base 1. The receptor chain draws on TRBV18 and TRBJ2-1, with the D gene call left open. The sequence was collected from a man between 65 and 85 years old with active or convalescent COVID-19. Source material: peripheral blood. This receptor has the CDR3 CASSPQMSEQFF. The DNA is as follows: TGTGCCAGCTCACCACAAATGAGTGAGCAGTTCTTC.